The next 22 T cell receptor beta chains were all read from a single sample in a study of T cell repertoires in cytomegalovirus infection. TCRdb passed the reads through MiXCR, listing each CDR3 protein once. The sample contains hundreds of thousands of distinct CDR3 sequences, 30% to 40% of which appear only once. Sequences were obtained from PBMCs. These receptors were obtained from a human donor in good health (CMV status not recorded). Some clones in this sample may be carry-over from other donors' samples.

The chain couples TRBV23-1 to TRBJ2-1, with D possibly being TRBD1 or TRBD2 (5 bases each). TRBV23-1 is labeled an ORF, and its function is uncertain. CDR3 length equals 18 residues. V lost 6 bases and J lost 2, with 23 bases in between. CDR3 DNA: TGCGCCAGCAGCCACTTCGGGGCAGGGTACGAGGCCTACAATGAGCAGTTCTTC. Amino acids: CASSHFGAGYEAYNEQFF.

The rearrangement links TRBV10-3 to TRBJ1-1; 9 bases match TRBD1. Germline CDR1 is ENHRY and CDR2 is SYGVKD. The CDR3 consists of 12 residues. V trimming: 6 bases; J trimming: 7 bases; junction bases outside the gene matches: 3. The CDR3: CAIRTDRGEAFF. The CDR3 DNA reads as TGTGCCATCAGGACGGACAGGGGTGAAGCTTTCTTT.

This clonotype was counted a single time. A much larger clone sits a single nucleotide away, making a read error possible. V gene TRBV7-2 combines with J gene TRBJ1-5; D unclear. The germline V gene encodes CDR1 SGHTA and CDR2 FQGNSA. This CDR3 is built from 13 residues. This CDR3 is CASSPQANQPHHF. The CDR3 DNA is TGTGCCAGCAGCCCTCAGGCCAATCAGCCCCATCATTTT. Full variable domain (rest looked up from reference TRBV7-2 and TRBJ1-5): GAGVSQSPSNKVTEKGKDVELRCDPISGHTALYWYRQSLGQGLEFLIYFQGNSAPDKSGLPSDRFSAERTGGSVSTLTIQRTQQEDSAVYLCASSPQANQPHHFGDGTRLSIL.

This clonotype has only a few counts. The chain uses TRBV6-1 and TRBJ2-7, with a possible D match to TRBD1 (6 bases). The CDR3 sequence is 14 residues long. The V gene lost 5 bases and the J gene lost 3 bases, with 14 bases spanning the gap. Germline V CDR1 and CDR2: MNHNS, SASEGT. This chain's CDR3 is CASSSMTGNYEQYF. DNA for the CDR3: TGTGCCAGCAGTTCCATGACAGGAAACTACGAGCAGTACTTC.

The chain uses TRBV6-5 and TRBJ2-2; 8 positions match TRBD2. Trimming cost V 0 bases and J 0 bases; bases outside gene matches: 6. The CDR3 is 18 amino acids. The germline CDR1 and CDR2 sequences are MNHEY and SVGAGI. CDR3 residues: CASSYSAGGRSNTGELFF. The CDR3 DNA reads as TGTGCCAGCAGTTACTCGGCGGGGGGACGCTCGAACACCGGGGAGCTGTTTTTT.

This clonotype was observed a few times. The rearrangement links TRBV28 to TRBJ1-5; D gene unclear. V was clipped by 6 bases and J by 2 bases, with 17 bases between them. The germline CDR1 and CDR2 sequences are MDHEN and SYDVKM. This CDR3 spans 16 amino acids. CDR3 residues: CASSPPHFGGNQPQHF. The CDR3, as DNA: TGTGCCAGCAGCCCCCCCCACTTCGGGGGCAATCAGCCCCAGCATTTT.

This clonotype was seen ten or more times. The chain's CDR3 is CASNRRNRGSDTDTQYF. DNA for the CDR3: TGTGCCAGCAACCGGAGGAATAGAGGTTCAGACACAGATACGCAGTATTTT. The chain joins TRBV12-3 or TRBV12-4 to TRBJ2-3, with D possibly being TRBD2 (5 bases). The V end lost 7 bases, the J end lost 2 bases, and 22 bases lay between the germline ends. The CDR3 runs 17 residues.

This clonotype was detected many times. The chain links TRBV7-2 to TRBJ2-7, with D perhaps TRBD2 (6 bases). Trimming shortened V by 0 bases and J by 9 bases, and 6 bases separated the two germline ends. The CDR3 is made up of 11 amino acids. Germline V gives CDR1 SGHTA, CDR2 FQGNSA. CDR3 nucleotide sequence: TGTGCCAGCAGCTTAGCAGCGGGGCAGTACTTC. Translating gives CASSLAAGQYF.

To note about this clonotype: Given a much more abundant clone one base away, this may be a read error. The V call is TRBV7-2, the J call TRBJ1-3; no clear D. The CDR3 extends over 16 amino acids. Germline V gene lookup returns CDR1 SGHTA and CDR2 FQGNSA. The CDR3, as DNA: TGTGCCAGCAGCCGTGATCGGACGAGCTCTGGAAACCCCATATATTTT. Translating gives CASSRDRTSSGNPIYF. Based on the CDR3 plus reference TRBV7-2 and TRBJ1-3, the full variable domain is GAGVSQSPSNKVTEKGKDVELRCDPISGHTALYWYRQSLGQGLEFLIYFQGNSAPDKSGLPSDRFSAERTGGSVSTLTIQRTQQEDSAVYLCASSRDRTSSGNPIYFGEGSWLTVV.

This clonotype was detected many times. The V call is TRBV7-2, the J call TRBJ1-2; TRBD1 is a possible D gene (6 bases). Germline lookup yields CDR1 SGHTA and CDR2 FQGNSA. Trimming took off 2 bases at V and 6 bases at J, with 10 bases between the two ends. This CDR3 has 13 amino acids. The CDR3 reads CASSLRAGDGYTF. The CDR3 coding sequence is TGTGCCAGCAGCTTAAGGGCAGGGGATGGCTACACCTTC.

In regard to this clonotype: Just one base apart from a much larger clone, this may be a read error. This CDR3 is CASSLEPLTQGGGGSTF. The CDR3 DNA sequence: TGTGCCAGCAGCTTAGAACCTTTGACGCAGGGTGGAGGTGGCTCCACCTTC. The gene calls are TRBV7-2 and TRBJ1-2; possibly TRBD1 for D (5 bases). Germline V gene data show CDR1 as SGHTA and CDR2 as FQGNSA. This CDR3 is 17 amino acids long.

This clonotype turned up a few times. V and J are TRBV6-5 and TRBJ2-3; 8 bases line up with TRBD2. Germline V lookup: CDR1 MNHEY, CDR2 SVGAGI. The V gene end was trimmed by 0 bases and the J gene end by 2 bases; junction bases not matched to a gene: 13. The CDR3 totals 19 residues. The chain's CDR3 is CASSYSGQRGNDFTDTQYF. CDR3 DNA: TGTGCCAGCAGTTACTCAGGGCAGCGGGGGAACGATTTCACAGATACGCAGTATTTT.

This clonotype was detected once. This may be a read error: a much more frequent sequence differs by one nucleotide. This chain links TRBV7-9 with TRBJ2-1, with no clear D. Germline CDR1 is SEHNR and CDR2 is FQNEAQ (reference sequence). The CDR3 sequence is 12 residues long. CDR3 sequence reads: CASSPGFNEPFF. For the CDR3, the DNA is TGTGCCAGCAGCCCCGGGTTTAATGAGCCGTTCTTC.

This clonotype has only a few counts. The chain uses TRBV11-2 and TRBJ1-1, with D maybe TRBD1 (5 bases). V was clipped by 5 bases and J by 1 base, with 17 bases between them. The CDR3 consists of 16 residues. Germline V gives CDR1 SGHAT, CDR2 FQNNGV. CDR3 in amino acids: CASSARIGAKNTEAFF. DNA of the CDR3: TGTGCCAGCAGCGCCCGGATAGGGGCAAAGAACACTGAAGCTTTCTTT.

A word on this clonotype: A read error is possible here, since a much larger clone lies one base away. The CDR3 reads CASWNVGPPFEGYTF. In nucleotides, the CDR3 is TGTGCCAGCTGGAATGTTGGCCCCCCTTTCGAGGGCTACACCTTC. This rearrangement joins TRBV7-9 to TRBJ1-2; D is unresolved. This CDR3 spans 15 amino acids. Germline-derived CDR1 and CDR2 are SEHNR and FQNEAQ (reference sequence). Trimming shortened V by 8 bases and J by 8 bases, and 24 bases separated the two germline ends.

This clonotype was counted only a few times. The chain carries TRBV4-1 and TRBJ2-1; D is perhaps TRBD1 or TRBD2 (5 bases each). The germline V and J ends were trimmed by 0 bases and 10 bases, with 16 bases remaining between them. The CDR3 is 15 residues long. Germline CDR1 and CDR2: MGHRA and YSYEKL. The DNA for the CDR3 is TGCGCCAGCAGCCAAGAAGGGACCGGATCCGGAGAGCAGTTCTTC. Encoded protein: CASSQEGTGSGEQFF.

This chain uses TRBV7-9 with TRBJ2-7, with 10 bases that match TRBD1. This CDR3 has 15 amino acids. Trimming removed 1 base from V and 6 bases from J; junction bases left unmatched: 6. Germline lookup yields CDR1 SEHNR and CDR2 FQNEAQ (reference sequence). CDR3 nucleotides: TGTGCCAGCAGCTTAGGGGGACAGGGGTTGCGCGAGCAGTACTTC. Translation gives CASSLGGQGLREQYF.

This clonotype was counted at least ten times. V is TRBV7-9 and J is TRBJ1-2, with 11 bases that match TRBD1. The CDR3 runs to 16 residues. CDR1 is SEHNR and CDR2 is FQNEAQ in the germline V gene (reference sequence). With V trimmed by 5 bases and J by 4 bases, 9 bases remained unmatched. In DNA, the CDR3 is TGTGCCAGCAGCGCTACCACCGGGACAGGGGGCTATGGCTACACCTTC. Translation: CASSATTGTGGYGYTF.

This clonotype was found once. Germline is not matched at one junction end, which may reflect a read error. The chain joins TRBV3-1 to TRBJ1-2, with D uncertain. Germline V CDR1 and CDR2: LGHDT, YNNKEL (reference sequence). This CDR3 has 15 amino acids. The CDR3 is CASSQVHEAVRGYNF. The CDR3 DNA follows: TGTGCCAGCAGCCAAGTACACGAGGCAGTCCGAGGCTACAACTTC.

There are many counts of this clonotype. The chain has TRBV7-2 and TRBJ2-1; D might be TRBD2 (7 bases). V lost 1 base and J lost 9, with 16 bases in between. The CDR3 loop spans 15 amino acids. Per germline, CDR1 SGHTA and CDR2 FQGNSA. The CDR3 DNA sequence: TGTGCCAGCAGCTTAGACAGGGTGGCGGGGGTTGAGCAGTTCTTC. It yields the protein CASSLDRVAGVEQFF.

CDR3 DNA: TGTGCCAGCAGTGGGACAGAGAACACTGAAGCTTTCTTT. Protein: CASSGTENTEAFF. V and J are TRBV9 and TRBJ1-1; 7 nucleotides match TRBD1. Unmatched junction bases numbered 2, after V lost 5 bases and J lost 1 base. The CDR3 has 13 amino acids. Germline values: CDR1 SGDLS, CDR2 YYNGEE.

This clonotype was counted at least ten times. The rearrangement joins TRBV7-6 to TRBJ2-2, with a possible D match to TRBD1 (5 bases). The germline V gene has CDR1 SGHVS and CDR2 FNYEAQ. This CDR3 region has 15 residues. The V gene lost 5 bases and the J gene lost 6 bases, with 16 bases spanning the gap. The CDR3 sequence: CASSPSTVRAGELFF. CDR3 DNA: TGTGCCAGCAGCCCCTCGACAGTCCGAGCCGGGGAGCTGTTTTTT.